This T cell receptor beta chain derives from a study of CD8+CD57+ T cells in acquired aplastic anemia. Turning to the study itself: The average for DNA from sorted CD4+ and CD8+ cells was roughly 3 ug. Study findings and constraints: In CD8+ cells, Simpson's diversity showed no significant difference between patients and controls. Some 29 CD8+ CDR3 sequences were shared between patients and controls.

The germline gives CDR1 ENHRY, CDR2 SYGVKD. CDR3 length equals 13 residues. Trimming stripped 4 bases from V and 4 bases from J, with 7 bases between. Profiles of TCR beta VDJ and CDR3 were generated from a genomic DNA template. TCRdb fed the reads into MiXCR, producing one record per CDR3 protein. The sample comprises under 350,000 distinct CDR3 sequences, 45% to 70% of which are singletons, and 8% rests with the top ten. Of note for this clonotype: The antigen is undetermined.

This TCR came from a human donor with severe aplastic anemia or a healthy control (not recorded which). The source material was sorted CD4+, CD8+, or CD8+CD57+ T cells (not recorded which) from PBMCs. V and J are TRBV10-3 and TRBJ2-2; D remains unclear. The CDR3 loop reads CAISAEPTGELFF. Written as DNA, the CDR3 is TGTGCCATCAGTGCGGAACCCACCGGGGAGCTGTTTTTT.